The clone carrying this T cell receptor beta chain was observed a handful of times. This specimen belongs to a study of blood T cell repertoires in COVID-19. Study-wide context: Some COVID-19 samples were acute and others convalescent; all came from the United States, Italy and Spain.

The CDR3 loop spans 15 amino acids. Germline V gene sequence: CDR1 SGHTA, CDR2 FQGNSA. After removal of 5 bases from V and 4 bases from J, the junction contained 5 bases not matched to a gene. As handled by the study authors: Using reference gene primer amplification, nucleated cell counts were estimated. Repertoires were generated with immunoSEQ multiplex PCR, while TCRdb's copy carries only in-frame clones and drops some. D and trimming were read from the DNA, whereas the V and J calls and clone size are those reported in that table. This table has almost 250,000 clones, more than 75% appearing once.

The sequenced sample consisted of peripheral blood. The receptor was isolated from a woman of 80 years or more with COVID-19, enrolled during active disease. The rearrangement joins TRBV7-2 to TRBJ2-1, with 10 bases fitting TRBD2. CDR3 nucleotides: TGTGCCAGCAGCGACTCTAGCGGGGGTTACAATGAGCAGTTCTTC. Amino acid sequence: CASSDSSGGYNEQFF.